This T cell receptor beta chain stems from a study of neurological immune-mediated disorders. Findings of the study overall: The study found the most TCR clonal expansion in HTLV-1-associated myelopathy and the least in multiple sclerosis, below healthy controls.

CDR1 is SQVTM and CDR2 is ANQGSEA in the germline V gene. This CDR3 has 11 residues. V was shortened by 7 bases and J by 8 bases, with 12 bases between the two germline ends. This clonotype has at least ten counts. What it binds is not known. Each CDR3 protein is one row after TCRdb ran MiXCR on the 5' RACE reads. There are about 62,000 distinct CDR3 sequences in the sample; 4% to 6% occur only once, and less than 4% lies in the top ten. Sequences were obtained from PBMCs. The origin of this receptor is a woman aged 45-65 years with multiple sclerosis. V is TRBV29-1 and J is TRBJ2-1; no firm D call. The CDR3: CSGLKVYEQFF. The DNA of the CDR3 is TGCAGCGGGCTAAAAGTGTATGAGCAGTTCTTC.